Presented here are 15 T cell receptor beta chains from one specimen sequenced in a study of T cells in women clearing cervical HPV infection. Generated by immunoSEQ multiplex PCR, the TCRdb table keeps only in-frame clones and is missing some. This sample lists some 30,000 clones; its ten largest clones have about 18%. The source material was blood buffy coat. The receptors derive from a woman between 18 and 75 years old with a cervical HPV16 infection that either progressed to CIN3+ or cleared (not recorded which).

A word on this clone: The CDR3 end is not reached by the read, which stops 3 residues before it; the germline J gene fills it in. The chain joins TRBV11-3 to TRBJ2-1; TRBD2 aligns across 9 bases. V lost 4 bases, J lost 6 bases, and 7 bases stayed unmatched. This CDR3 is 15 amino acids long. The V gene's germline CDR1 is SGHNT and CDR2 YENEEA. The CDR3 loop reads CASSWRGGLVNEQFF. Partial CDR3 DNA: TGTGCCAGCAGCTGGCGGGGGGGCCTCGTCAATGAG.

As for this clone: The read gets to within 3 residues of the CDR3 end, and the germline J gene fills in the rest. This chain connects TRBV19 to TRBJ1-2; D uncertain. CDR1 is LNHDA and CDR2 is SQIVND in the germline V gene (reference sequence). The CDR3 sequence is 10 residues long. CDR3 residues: CASSSGDYTF. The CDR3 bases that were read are TGTGCCAGTAGCTCAGGTGAC.

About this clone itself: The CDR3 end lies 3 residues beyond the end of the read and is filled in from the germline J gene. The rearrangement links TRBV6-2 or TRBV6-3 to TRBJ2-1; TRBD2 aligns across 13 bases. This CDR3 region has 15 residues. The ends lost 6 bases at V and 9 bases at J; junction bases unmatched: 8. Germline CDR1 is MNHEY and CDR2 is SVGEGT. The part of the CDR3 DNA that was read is TGTGCCAGCAGCCTCACTAGCGGGGGGGGCGGTGAG. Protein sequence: CASSLTSGGGGE. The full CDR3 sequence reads CASSLTSGGGGEQFF.

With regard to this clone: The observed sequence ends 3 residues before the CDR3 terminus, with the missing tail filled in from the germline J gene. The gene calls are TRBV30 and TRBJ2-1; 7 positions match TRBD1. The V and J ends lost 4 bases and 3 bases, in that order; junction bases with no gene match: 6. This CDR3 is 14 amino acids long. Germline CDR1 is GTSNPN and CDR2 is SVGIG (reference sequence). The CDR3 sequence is CAWNLGQFYNEQFF. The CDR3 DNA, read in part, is TGTGCCTGGAACCTGGGACAGTTCTACAATGAG.

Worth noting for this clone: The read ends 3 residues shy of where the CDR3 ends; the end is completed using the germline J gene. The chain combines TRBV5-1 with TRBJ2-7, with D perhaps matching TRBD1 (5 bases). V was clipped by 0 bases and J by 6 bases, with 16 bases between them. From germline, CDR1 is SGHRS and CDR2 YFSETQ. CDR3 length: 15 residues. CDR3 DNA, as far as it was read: TGCGCCAGCAGCTTGGAGGGGCCCCTAGGTGTCGAG. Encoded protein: CASSLEGPLGVE. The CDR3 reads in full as CASSLEGPLGVEQYF. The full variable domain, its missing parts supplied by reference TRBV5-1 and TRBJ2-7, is KAGVTQTPRYLIKTRGQQVTLSCSPISGHRSVSWYQQTPGQGLQFLFEYFSETQRNKGNFPGRFSGRQFSNSRSEMNVSTLELGDSALYLCASSLEGPLGVEQYFGPGTRLTVT.

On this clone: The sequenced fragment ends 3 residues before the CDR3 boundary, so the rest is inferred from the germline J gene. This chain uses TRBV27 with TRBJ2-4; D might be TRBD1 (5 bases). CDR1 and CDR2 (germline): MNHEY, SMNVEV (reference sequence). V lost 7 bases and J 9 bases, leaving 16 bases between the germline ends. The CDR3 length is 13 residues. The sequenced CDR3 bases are TGTGCCAGCAAGCAGGGCGGTGGGGTCATT. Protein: CASKQGGGVI. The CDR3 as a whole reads CASKQGGGVIQYF.

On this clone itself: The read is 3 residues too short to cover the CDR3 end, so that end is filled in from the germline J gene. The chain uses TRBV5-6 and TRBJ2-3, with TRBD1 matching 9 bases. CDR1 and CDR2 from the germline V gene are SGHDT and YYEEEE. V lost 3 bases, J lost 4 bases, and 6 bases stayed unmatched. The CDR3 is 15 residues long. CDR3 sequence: CASSYGQGNSDTQYF. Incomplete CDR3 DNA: TGTGCCAGCAGCTATGGACAGGGGAATTCAGATACG.

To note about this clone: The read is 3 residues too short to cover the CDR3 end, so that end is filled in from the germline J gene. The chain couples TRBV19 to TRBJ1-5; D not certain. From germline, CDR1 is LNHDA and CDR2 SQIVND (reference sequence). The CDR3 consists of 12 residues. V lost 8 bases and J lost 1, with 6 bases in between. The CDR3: CASESSNQPQHF. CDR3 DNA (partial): TGTGCCAGTGAGAGCAGCAATCAGCCC.

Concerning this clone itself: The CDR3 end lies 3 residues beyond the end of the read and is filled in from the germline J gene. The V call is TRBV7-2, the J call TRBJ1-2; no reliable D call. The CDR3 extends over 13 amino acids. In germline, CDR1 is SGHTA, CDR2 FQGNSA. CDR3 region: CASSLGVTDTYTF. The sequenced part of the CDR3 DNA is TGTGCCAGCAGCTTAGGGGTAACAGATACC.

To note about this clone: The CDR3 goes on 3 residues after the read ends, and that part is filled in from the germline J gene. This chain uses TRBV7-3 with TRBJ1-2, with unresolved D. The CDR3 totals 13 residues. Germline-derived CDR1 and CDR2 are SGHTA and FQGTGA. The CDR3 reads CASSEFRNYDYTF. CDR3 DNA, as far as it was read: TGTGCCAGCTCTGAATTCCGGAACTACGAC.

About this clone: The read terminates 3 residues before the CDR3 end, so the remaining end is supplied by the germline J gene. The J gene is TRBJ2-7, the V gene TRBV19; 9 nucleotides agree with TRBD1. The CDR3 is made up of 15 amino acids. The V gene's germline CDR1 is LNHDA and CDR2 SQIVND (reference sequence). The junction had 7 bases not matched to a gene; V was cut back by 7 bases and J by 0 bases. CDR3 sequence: CASMTGGPSSYEQYF. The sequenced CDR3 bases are TGTGCCAGTATGACAGGGGGACCCAGCTCCTACGAG. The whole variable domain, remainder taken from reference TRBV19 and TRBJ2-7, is DGGITQSPKYLFRKEGQNVTLSCEQNLNHDAMYWYRQDPGQGLRLIYYSQIVNDFQKGDIAEGYSVSREKKESFPLTVTSAQKNPTAFYLCASMTGGPSSYEQYFGPGTRLTVT.

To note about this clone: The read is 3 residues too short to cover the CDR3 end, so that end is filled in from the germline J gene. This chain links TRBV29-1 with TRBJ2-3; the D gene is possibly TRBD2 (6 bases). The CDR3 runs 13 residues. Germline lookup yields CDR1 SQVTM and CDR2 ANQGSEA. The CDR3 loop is CSATGGSNQPQYF. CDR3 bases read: TGCAGCGCGACCGGGGGTAGCAATCAGCCG.

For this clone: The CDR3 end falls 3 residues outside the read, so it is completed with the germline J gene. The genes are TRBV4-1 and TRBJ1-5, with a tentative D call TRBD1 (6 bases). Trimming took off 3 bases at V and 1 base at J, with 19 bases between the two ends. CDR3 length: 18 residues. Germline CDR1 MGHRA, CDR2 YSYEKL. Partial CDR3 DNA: TGCGCCAGCAGCCAGGTACCCAACAGGGCTGAAAGCAATCAGCCC. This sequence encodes CASSQVPNRAESNQP. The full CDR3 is CASSQVPNRAESNQPQHF.

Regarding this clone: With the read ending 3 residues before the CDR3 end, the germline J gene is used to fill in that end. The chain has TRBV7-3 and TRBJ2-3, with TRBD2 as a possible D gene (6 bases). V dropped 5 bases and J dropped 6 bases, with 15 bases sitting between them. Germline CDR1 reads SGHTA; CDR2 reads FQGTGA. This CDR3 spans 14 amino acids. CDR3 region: CASSPGASEDTQYF. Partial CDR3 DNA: TGTGCCAGCAGCCCGGGAGCTAGCGAGGATACG.

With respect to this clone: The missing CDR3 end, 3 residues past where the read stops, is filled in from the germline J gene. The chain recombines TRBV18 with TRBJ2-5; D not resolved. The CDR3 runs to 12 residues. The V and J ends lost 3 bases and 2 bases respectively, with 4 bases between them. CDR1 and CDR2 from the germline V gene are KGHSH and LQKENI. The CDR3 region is CASSPLQETQYF. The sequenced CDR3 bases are TGTGCCAGCTCACCCCTACAAGAGACC.